This is a list of T cell receptor beta chains from one sample in a study of cytomegalovirus exposure and HLA in healthy donors. Libraries were prepared by immunoSEQ multiplex PCR; TCRdb keeps only in-frame clonotypes and omits some of them. The sample holds 150,000 to 200,000 clones, roughly 80% seen once. The sample taken for sequencing was PBMCs. The receptors here all came from a female donor in good health and CMV-seronegative. Each CDR3 is given with its conserved first and last residue. A D gene is named only where the DNA matches it firmly. The size entry is marked missing in some rows and otherwise reads once, few, many or a size class.

>once|TRBD2|TRBJ2-2|TRBV2
CASSWTSGDSGELFF
TGTGCCAGCAGCTGGACTAGCGGGGACTCCGGGGAGCTGTTTTTT
>-|TRBD1|TRBJ1-1|TRBV7-9
CASSLGDRAAPEAFF
TGTGCCAGCAGCTTAGGGGACAGGGCCGCCCCTGAAGCTTTCTTT
>few|TRBD2|TRBJ2-7|TRBV6-6
CASSYSGSYEQYF
TGTGCCAGCAGTTACAGCGGGAGCTACGAGCAGTACTTC
>-|-|TRBJ2-5|TRBV27
CASSTRDKYQETQYF
TGTGCCAGCAGTACCCGGGACAAGTACCAAGAGACCCAGTACTTC
>-|-|TRBJ1-1|TRBV11-2
CASSSLGNTEAFF
TGTGCCAGCAGTTCTCTCGGGAACACTGAAGCTTTCTTT
>-|-|TRBJ2-3|TRBV4-3
CASSLQWGDRPPDTQYF
TGCGCCAGCAGTCTCCAATGGGGGGACCGACCGCCAGATACGCAGTATTTT
>few|-|TRBJ1-2|TRBV6-5
CASSRVSGYGYTF
TGTGCCAGCAGCCGGGTTAGTGGCTATGGCTACACCTTC
>-|-|TRBJ1-1|TRBV21-1
CASSKMRQGALMNTEAFF
TGTGCCAGCAGCAAAATGAGACAGGGGGCCCTCATGAACACTGAAGCTTTCTTT
>-|TRBD1|TRBJ2-5|TRBV19
CASSTGQPVRAQYF
TGTGCCAGTAGTACGGGACAGCCCGTGAGAGCCCAGTACTTC
>few|-|TRBJ2-1|TRBV19
CASRSGAYNEQFF
TGTGCCAGTAGGAGCGGCGCCTACAATGAGCAGTTCTTC
>few|TRBD2|TRBJ2-7|TRBV12-5
CASGLVQWREGPPALAYEQYF
TGTGCTAGTGGTTTGGTACAGTGGCGGGAGGGCCCTCCCGCATTGGCCTACGAGCAGTACTTC